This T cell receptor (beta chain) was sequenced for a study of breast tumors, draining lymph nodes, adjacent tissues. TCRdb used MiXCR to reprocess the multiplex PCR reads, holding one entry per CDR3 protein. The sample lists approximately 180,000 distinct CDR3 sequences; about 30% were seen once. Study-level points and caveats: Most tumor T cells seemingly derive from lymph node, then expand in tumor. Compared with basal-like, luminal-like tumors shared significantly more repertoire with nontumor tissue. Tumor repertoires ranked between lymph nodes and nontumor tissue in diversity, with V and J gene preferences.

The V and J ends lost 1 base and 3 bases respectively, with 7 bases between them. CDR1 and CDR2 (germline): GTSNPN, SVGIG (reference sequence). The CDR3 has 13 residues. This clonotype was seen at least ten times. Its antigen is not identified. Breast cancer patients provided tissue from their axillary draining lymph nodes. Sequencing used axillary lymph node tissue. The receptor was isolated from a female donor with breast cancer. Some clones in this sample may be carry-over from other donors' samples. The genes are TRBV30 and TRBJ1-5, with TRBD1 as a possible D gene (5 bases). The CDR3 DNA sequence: TGTGCCTGGAGTGGGGGCGTCAATCAGCCCCAGCATTTT. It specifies CAWSGGVNQPQHF.